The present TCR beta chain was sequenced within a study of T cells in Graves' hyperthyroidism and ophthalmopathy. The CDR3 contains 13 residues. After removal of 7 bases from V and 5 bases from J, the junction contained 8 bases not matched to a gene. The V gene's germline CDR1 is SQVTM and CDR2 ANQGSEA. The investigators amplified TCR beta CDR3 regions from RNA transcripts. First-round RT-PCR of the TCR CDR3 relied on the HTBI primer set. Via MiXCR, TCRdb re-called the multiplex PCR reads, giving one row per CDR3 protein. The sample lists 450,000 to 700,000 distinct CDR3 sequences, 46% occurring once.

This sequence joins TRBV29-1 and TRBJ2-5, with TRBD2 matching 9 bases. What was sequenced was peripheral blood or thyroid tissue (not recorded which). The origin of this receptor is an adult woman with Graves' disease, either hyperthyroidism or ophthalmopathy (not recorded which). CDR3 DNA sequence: TGCAGCGCCGCGGGGGGGACCCAGGAGACCCAGTACTTC. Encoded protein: CSAAGGTQETQYF.